Listed below are T cell receptor beta chains from one sample, sequenced in a study of shared clonotypes between healthy human individuals. Here immunoSEQ multiplex PCR was the method, and the copy in TCRdb shows in-frame clones only, minus some. The table lists some 2,400,000 clones, approximately 96% of them singletons, with 0.1% to 0.15% in the top ten. The specimen sequenced was naive CD4+ T cells sorted from blood. The receptors come from a young man in good health. Both conserved end residues are part of each CDR3.

J gene,V gene,CDR3 protein
TRBJ2-7,TRBV2,CASSTLGGGGIWYF
TRBJ2-2,TRBV6-1,CASSVTGTPNTGELFF
TRBJ2-2,TRBV10-3,CAITGGGELFF
TRBJ2-7,TRBV28,CASSPGQVTYEQYF
TRBJ2-5,TRBV11-3,CASSSKTNLRGTQETQYF
TRBJ1-2,TRBV2,CASSGWDRFMHGYTF
TRBJ1-2,TRBV19,CASTGTATTFYYGYTF
TRBJ2-1,TRBV7-9,CASSPGEGLAGYRKQFF
TRBJ2-7,TRBV28,CASSLGSSYEQYF
TRBJ2-2,TRBV6-6,CASSPWRNTGELFF
TRBJ2-4,TRBV28,CASSLFSWDRIIAKNIQYF
TRBJ2-1,TRBV4-1,CASSPELSYNEQFF
TRBJ1-1,TRBV6-5,CASSYRGGGEAFF
TRBJ1-5,TRBV2,CASSPEENSNQPQHF
TRBJ2-7,TRBV27,CASSPSGQGTYEQYF
TRBJ1-1,TRBV30,CAWSRGGYTEAFF
TRBJ2-5,TRBV28,CASYSGTGVETQYF
TRBJ1-6,TRBV9,CASSPAVEYNSPLHF
TRBJ1-2,TRBV27,CASSIGTGVKGYTF
TRBJ2-1,TRBV4-1,CASSQRGWDEQFF
TRBJ1-2,TRBV9,CASSVDLSYGYTF
TRBJ2-5,TRBV6-5,CASSGDSGRRETQYF
TRBJ1-4,TRBV28,CASRGQGAEKLFF
TRBJ1-5,TRBV21-1,CASSNRGFHQPQHF
TRBJ2-1,TRBV19,CASSKGIAGGLPYNEQFF
TRBJ1-3,TRBV7-2,CASSLYAARNTIYF
TRBJ2-1,TRBV11-2,CASSIAPRGYNEQFF
TRBJ1-2,TRBV29-1,CSVRRDRGNYGYTF
TRBJ2-2,TRBV7-2,CASSFVGGTGELFF
TRBJ2-1,TRBV7-2,CASSLGLAGLLSNEQFF
TRBJ2-4,TRBV4-3,CASSQEWTHHIQYF
TRBJ1-2,TRBV7-9,CASSLGSLGYTF
TRBJ2-1,TRBV19,CASSPGQGNHNEQFF
TRBJ1-6,TRBV2,CASNQLNSPLHF
TRBJ2-3,TRBV6-6,CASSQVRAPDTQYF